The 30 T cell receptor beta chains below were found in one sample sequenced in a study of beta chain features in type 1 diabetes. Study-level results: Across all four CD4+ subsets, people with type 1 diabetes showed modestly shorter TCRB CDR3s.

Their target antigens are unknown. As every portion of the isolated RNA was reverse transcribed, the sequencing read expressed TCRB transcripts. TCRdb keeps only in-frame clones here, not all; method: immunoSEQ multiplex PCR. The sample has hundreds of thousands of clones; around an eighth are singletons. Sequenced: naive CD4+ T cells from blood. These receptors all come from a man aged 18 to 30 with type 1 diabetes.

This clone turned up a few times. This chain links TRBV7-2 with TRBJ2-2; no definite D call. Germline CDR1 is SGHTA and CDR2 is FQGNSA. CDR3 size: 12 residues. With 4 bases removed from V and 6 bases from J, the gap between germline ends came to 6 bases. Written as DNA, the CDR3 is TGTGCCAGCAGCTCGGTCCCCGGGGAGCTGTTTTTT. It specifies CASSSVPGELFF.

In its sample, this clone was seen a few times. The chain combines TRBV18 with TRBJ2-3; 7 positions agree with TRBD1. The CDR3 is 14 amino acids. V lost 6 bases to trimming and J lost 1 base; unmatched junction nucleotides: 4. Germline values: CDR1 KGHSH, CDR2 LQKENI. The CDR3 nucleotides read TGTGCCAGCTCGATAGGACAGGGCACAGATACGCAGTATTTT. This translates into CASSIGQGTDTQYF.

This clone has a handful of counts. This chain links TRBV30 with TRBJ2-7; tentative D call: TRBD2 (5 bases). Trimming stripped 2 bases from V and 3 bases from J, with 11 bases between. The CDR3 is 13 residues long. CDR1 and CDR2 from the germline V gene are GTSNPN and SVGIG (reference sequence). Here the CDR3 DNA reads TGTGCCTGGAGTAGGACGGGAATCTACGAGCAGTACTTC. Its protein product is CAWSRTGIYEQYF.

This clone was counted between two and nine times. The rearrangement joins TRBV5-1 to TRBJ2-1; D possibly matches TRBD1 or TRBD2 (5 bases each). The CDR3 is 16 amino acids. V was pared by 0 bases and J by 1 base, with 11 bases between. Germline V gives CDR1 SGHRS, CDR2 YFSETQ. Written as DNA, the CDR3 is TGCGCCAGCAGCTTGGCCCGGGACCGGTCCTACAATGAGCAGTTCTTC. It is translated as CASSLARDRSYNEQFF.

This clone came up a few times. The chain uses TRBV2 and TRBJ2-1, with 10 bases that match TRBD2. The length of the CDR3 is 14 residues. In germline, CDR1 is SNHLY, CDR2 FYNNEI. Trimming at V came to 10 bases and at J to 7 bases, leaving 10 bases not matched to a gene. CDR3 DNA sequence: TGTGCCACTCGACCGGGACTAGCGTATAATGAGCAGTTCTTC. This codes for CATRPGLAYNEQFF.

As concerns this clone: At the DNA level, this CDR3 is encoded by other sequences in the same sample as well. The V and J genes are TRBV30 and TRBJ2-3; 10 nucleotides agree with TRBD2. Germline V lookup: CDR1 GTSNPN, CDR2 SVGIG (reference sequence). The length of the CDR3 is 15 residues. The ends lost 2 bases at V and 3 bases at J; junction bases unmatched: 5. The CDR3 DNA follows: TGTGCCTGGAGTTCGCTAGCGGGGGCGACAGATACGCAGTATTTT. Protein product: CAWSSLAGATDTQYF.

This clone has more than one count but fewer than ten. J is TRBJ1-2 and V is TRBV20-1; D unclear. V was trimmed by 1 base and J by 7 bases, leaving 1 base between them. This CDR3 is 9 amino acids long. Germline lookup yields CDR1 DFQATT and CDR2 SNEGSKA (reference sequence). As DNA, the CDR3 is TGCAGTGCTAGAGGTGGCTACACCTTC. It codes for CSARGGYTF.

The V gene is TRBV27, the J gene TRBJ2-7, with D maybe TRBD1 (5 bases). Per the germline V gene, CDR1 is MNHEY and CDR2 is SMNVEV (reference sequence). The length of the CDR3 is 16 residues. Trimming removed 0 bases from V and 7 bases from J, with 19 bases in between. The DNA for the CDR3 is TGTGCCAGCAGTTTATCACATGGGGCAGGTAGTGGAGAGCAGTACTTC. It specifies CASSLSHGAGSGEQYF.

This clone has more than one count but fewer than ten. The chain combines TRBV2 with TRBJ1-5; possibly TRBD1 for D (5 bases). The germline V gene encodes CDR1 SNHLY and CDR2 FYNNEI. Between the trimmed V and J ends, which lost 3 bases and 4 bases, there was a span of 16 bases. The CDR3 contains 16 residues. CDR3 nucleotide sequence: TGTGCCAGCAGTGACGATTGGGGGAAGCTGAATCAGCCCCAGCATTTT. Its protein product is CASSDDWGKLNQPQHF.

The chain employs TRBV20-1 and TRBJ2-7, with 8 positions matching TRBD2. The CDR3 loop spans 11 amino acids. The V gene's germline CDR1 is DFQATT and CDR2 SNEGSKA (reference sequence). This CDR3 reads CSPRGDYEQYF. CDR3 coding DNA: TGCTCCCCGCGGGGGGACTACGAGCAGTACTTC.

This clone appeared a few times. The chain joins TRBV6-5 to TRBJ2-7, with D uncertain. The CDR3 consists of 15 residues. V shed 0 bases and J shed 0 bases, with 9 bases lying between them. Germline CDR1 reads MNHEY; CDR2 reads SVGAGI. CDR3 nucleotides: TGTGCCAGCAGTTACTCGCCACGGAGCTCCTACGAGCAGTACTTC. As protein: CASSYSPRSSYEQYF.

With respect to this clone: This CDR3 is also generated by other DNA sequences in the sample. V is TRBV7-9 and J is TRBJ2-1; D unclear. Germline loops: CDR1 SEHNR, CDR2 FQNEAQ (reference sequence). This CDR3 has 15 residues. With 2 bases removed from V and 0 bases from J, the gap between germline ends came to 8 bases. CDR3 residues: CASSLIGSSYNEQFF. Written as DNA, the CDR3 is TGTGCCAGCAGCTTAATCGGTAGCTCCTACAATGAGCAGTTCTTC.

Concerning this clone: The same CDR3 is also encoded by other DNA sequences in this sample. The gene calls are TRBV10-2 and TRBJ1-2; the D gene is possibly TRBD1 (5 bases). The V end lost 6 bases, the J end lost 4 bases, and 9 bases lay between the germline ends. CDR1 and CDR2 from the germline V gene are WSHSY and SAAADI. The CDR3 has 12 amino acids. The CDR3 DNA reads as TGCGCCAGCAGCGACAGTTCCTATGGCTACACCTTC. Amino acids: CASSDSSYGYTF.

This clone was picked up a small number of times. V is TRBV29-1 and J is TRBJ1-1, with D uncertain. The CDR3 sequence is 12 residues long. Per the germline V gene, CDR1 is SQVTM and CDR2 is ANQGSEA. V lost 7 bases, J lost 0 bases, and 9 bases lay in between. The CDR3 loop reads CSEWTVNTEAFF. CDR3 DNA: TGCAGCGAATGGACGGTGAACACTGAAGCTTTCTTT.

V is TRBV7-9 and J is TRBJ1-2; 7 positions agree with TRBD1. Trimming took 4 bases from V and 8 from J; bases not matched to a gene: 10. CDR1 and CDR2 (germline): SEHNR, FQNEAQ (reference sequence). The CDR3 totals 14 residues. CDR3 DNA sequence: TGTGCCAGCAGCTCCCCAGACAGGGTTTCGGGCTACACCTTC. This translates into CASSSPDRVSGYTF.

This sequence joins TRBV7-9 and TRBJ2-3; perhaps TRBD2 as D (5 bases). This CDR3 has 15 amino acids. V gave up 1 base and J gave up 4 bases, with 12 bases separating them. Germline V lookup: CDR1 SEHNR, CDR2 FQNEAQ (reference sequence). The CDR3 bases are TGTGCCAGCAGCTTAGGGCTAGCAGCTTCAGATACGCAGTATTTT. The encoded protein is CASSLGLAASDTQYF.

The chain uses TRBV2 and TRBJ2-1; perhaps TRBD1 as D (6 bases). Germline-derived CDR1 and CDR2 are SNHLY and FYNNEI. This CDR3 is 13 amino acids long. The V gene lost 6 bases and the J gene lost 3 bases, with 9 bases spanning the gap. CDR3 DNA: TGTGCCAGCAGGGCGGACAGCTACAATGAGCAGTTCTTC. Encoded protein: CASRADSYNEQFF.

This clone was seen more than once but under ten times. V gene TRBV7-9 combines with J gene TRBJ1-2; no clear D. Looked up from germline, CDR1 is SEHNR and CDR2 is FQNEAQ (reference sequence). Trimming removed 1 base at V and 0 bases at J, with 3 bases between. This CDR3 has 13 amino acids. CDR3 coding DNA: TGTGCCAGCAGCTTAGAGTCTAACTATGGCTACACCTTC. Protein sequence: CASSLESNYGYTF.

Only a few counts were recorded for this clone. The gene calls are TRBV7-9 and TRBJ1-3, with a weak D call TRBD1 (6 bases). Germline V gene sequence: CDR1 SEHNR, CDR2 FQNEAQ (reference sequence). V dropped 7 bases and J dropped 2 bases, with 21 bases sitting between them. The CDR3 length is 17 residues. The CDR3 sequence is CASIPQGPGGPGNTIYF. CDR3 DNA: TGTGCCAGCATTCCACAAGGCCCCGGGGGGCCTGGAAACACCATATATTTT.

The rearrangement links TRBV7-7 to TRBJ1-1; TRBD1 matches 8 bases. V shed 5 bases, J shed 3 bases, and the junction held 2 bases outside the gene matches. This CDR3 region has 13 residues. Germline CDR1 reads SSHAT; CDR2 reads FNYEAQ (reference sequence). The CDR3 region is CASSAQGDTEAFF. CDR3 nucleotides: TGTGCCAGCAGCGCACAGGGGGACACTGAAGCTTTCTTT.

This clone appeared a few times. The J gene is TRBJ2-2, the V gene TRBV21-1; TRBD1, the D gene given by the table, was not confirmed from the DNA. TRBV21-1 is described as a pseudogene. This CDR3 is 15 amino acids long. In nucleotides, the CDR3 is TGTGCCAGCAGCAAAAAACAGGGCAAGGCCGGGGAGCTGTTTTTT. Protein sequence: CASSKKQGKAGELFF.

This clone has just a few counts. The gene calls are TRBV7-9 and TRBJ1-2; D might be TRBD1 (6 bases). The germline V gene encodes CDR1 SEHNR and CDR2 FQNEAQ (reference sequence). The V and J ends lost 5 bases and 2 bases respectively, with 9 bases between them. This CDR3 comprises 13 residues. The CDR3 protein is CASSPDRNYGYTF. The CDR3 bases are TGTGCCAGCAGCCCGGACAGAAACTATGGCTACACCTTC.

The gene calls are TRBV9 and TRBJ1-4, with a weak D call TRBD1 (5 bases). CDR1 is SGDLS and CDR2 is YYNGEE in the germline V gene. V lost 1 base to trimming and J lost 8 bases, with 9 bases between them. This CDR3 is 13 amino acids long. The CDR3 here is CASSVQGGEKLFF. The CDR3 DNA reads TGTGCCAGCAGCGTACAGGGAGGAGAAAAACTGTTTTTT.

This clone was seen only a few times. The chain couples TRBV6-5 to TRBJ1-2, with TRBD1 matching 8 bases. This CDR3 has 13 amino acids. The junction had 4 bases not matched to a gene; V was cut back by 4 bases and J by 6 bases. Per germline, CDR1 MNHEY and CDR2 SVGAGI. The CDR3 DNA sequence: TGTGCCAGCAGTTCCAGGGGGCGAAATGGCTACACCTTC. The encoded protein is CASSSRGRNGYTF.

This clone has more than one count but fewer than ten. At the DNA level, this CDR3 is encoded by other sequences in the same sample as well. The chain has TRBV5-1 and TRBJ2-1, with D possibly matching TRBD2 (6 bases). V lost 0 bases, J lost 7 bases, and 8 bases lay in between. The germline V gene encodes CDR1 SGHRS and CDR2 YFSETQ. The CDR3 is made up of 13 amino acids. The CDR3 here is CASSLGAGNEQFF. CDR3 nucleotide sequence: TGCGCCAGCAGCTTGGGGGCGGGGAATGAGCAGTTCTTC.

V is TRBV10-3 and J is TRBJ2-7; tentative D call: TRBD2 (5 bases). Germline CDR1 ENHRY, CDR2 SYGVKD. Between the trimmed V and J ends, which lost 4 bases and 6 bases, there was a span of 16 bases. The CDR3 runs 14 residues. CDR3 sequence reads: CAISVREWEPEQYF. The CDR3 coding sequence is TGTGCCATCAGTGTCCGAGAATGGGAGCCCGAGCAGTACTTC.

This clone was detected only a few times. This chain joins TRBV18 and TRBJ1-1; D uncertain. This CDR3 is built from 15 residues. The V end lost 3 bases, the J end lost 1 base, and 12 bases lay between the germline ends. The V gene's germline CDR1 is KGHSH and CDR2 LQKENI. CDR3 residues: CASSPRQEGNTEAFF. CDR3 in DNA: TGTGCCAGCTCACCCCGACAAGAGGGGAACACTGAAGCTTTCTTT.

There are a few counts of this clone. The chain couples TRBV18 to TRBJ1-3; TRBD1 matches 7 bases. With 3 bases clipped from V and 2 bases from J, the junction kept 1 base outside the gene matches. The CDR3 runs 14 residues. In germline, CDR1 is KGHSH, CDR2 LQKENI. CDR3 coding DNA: TGTGCCAGCTCACCGGGACAGACTGGAAACACCATATATTTT. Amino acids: CASSPGQTGNTIYF. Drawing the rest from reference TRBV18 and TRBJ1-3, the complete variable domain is NAGVMQNPRHLVRRRGQEARLRCSPMKGHSHVYWYRQLPEEGLKFMVYLQKENIIDESGMPKERFSAEFPKEGPSILRIQQVVRGDSAAYFCASSPGQTGNTIYFGEGSWLTVV.

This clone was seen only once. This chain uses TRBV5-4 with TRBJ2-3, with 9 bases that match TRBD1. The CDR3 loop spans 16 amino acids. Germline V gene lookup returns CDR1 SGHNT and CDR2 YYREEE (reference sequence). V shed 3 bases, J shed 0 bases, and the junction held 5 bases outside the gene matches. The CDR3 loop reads CASSSQQGASTDTQYF. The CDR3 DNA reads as TGTGCCAGCAGCTCACAACAGGGGGCGAGCACAGATACGCAGTATTTT.

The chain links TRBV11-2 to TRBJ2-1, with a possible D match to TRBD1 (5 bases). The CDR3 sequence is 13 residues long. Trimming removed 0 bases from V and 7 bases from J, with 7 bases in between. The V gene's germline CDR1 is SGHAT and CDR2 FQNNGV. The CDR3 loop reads CASSLDRVNEQFF. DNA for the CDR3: TGTGCCAGCAGCTTAGACAGGGTGAATGAGCAGTTCTTC. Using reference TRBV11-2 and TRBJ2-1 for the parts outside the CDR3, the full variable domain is EAGVAQSPRYKIIEKRQSVAFWCNPISGHATLYWYQQILGQGPKLLIQFQNNGVVDDSQLPKDRFSAERLKGVDSTLKIQPAKLEDSAVYLCASSLDRVNEQFFGPGTRLTVL.